Each of the 25 T cell receptor beta chains below was sequenced from the same sample in a study of T cells in Graves' hyperthyroidism and ophthalmopathy. Researchers amplified the TCR beta CDR3 regions from RNA transcripts. Initially, a first-round RT-PCR of the TCR CDR3 employed the HTBI primer set. TCRdb re-derived calls from the multiplex PCR reads in MiXCR, one entry per CDR3 protein. This table has about 290,000 distinct CDR3 sequences, 13% appearing once. The sequencing sample was made of blood. The receptors come from a woman aged 25-40 years with Graves' hyperthyroidism that later progressed to Graves' ophthalmopathy.

This clonotype was counted many times. The chain is built from TRBV5-1 and TRBJ2-3; D uncertain. The germline V and J ends were trimmed by 0 bases and 6 bases, with 8 bases remaining between them. CDR1 is SGHRS, CDR2 YFSETQ, per germline. CDR3 size: 13 residues. CDR3 sequence: CASSLGFEDTQYF. The CDR3 DNA reads TGCGCCAGCAGCTTGGGGTTTGAGGATACGCAGTATTTT.

The chain carries TRBV19 and TRBJ2-7; perhaps TRBD1 as D (5 bases). Per the germline V gene, CDR1 is LNHDA and CDR2 is SQIVND (reference sequence). The length of the CDR3 is 14 residues. Trimming shortened V by 5 bases and J by 5 bases, and 16 bases separated the two germline ends. Here the CDR3 reads CASSPLQDGHEQYF. DNA for the CDR3: TGTGCCAGTAGTCCATTACAGGACGGGCACGAGCAGTACTTC. The entire variable domain, with the rest obtained from reference TRBV19 and TRBJ2-7, is as follows: DGGITQSPKYLFRKEGQNVTLSCEQNLNHDAMYWYRQDPGQGLRLIYYSQIVNDFQKGDIAEGYSVSREKKESFPLTVTSAQKNPTAFYLCASSPLQDGHEQYFGPGTRLTVT.

This clonotype turned up a few times. CDR3 sequence (DNA): TGTGCCAGCAGCCAAGAGCTTCCGGCGAACACCGGGGAGCTGTTTTTT. As protein: CASSQELPANTGELFF. The chain is built from TRBV4-2 and TRBJ2-2; D not resolved. Between the trimmed V and J ends, which lost 0 bases and 0 bases, there was a span of 8 bases. This CDR3 region has 16 residues. Germline CDR1 LGHNA, CDR2 YNFKEQ.

This clonotype occurred a few times. Just one base apart from a much larger clone, this may be a read error. The genes are TRBV30 and TRBJ2-5, with D possibly called TRBD1 or TRBD2 (5 bases each). The germline gives CDR1 GTSNPN, CDR2 SVGIG (reference sequence). Trimming removed 3 bases at V and 14 bases at J, with 19 bases between. CDR3 size: 12 residues. The CDR3 sequence: CAWSMGVQRSYF. The CDR3 region has the DNA TGTGCCTGGAGCATGGGGGTTCAAAGATCTTACTTC. The full variable domain, rest sourced from reference TRBV30 and TRBJ2-5, is SQTIHQWPATLVQPVGSPLSLECTVEGTSNPNLYWYRQAAGRGLQLLFYSVGIGQISSEVPQNLSASRPQDRQFILSSKKLLLSDSGFYLCAWSMGVQRSYFGPGTRLLVL.

This clonotype was recorded many times. The chain links TRBV10-3 to TRBJ1-5, with TRBD1 as a possible D gene (5 bases). CDR3 length: 14 residues. Trimming cost V 6 bases and J 5 bases, with 14 bases left between them. CDR1 ENHRY and CDR2 SYGVKD come from the germline V gene. The CDR3 loop reads CAIREGAGDQPQHF. The CDR3 nucleotides read TGTGCCATCAGAGAAGGGGCCGGGGATCAGCCCCAGCATTTT.

This chain connects TRBV5-1 to TRBJ2-7; the D gene is possibly TRBD2 (6 bases). Germline CDR1 SGHRS, CDR2 YFSETQ. The CDR3 is made up of 14 amino acids. V dropped 5 bases and J dropped 0 bases, with 12 bases sitting between them. The CDR3 spells CASRSGPSSYEQYF. CDR3 DNA: TGCGCCAGCAGGAGCGGGCCAAGCTCCTACGAGCAGTACTTC.

Ten or more counts support this clonotype. J is TRBJ2-1 and V is TRBV7-8; D uncertain. Germline loops: CDR1 SGHVS, CDR2 FQNEAQ. CDR3 size: 14 residues. The V and J ends lost 7 bases and 5 bases respectively, with 15 bases between them. Here the CDR3 DNA reads TGTGCCAGCACCTACGGCTCGGCCGACAATGAGCAGTTCTTC. This sequence encodes CASTYGSADNEQFF.

V is TRBV27 and J is TRBJ2-1; 7 bases map to TRBD2. This CDR3 is 15 amino acids long. The germline CDR1 and CDR2 sequences are MNHEY and SMNVEV (reference sequence). V trimming: 7 bases; J trimming: 5 bases; junction bases outside the gene matches: 11. CDR3 sequence (DNA): TGTGCCAGCACCCTCCTGGCAGGGACTAACAATGAGCAGTTCTTC. It codes for CASTLLAGTNNEQFF.

This clonotype was seen many times. At one end, the junction sequence differs from germline, possibly due to a read error. V and J are TRBV7-7 and TRBJ2-1, with a weak D call TRBD2 (5 bases). Germline CDR1 is SSHAT and CDR2 is FNYEAQ (reference sequence). This CDR3 is 14 amino acids long. In nucleotides, the CDR3 is TGTGCTAGCAGCTTAGCAAGCAGCGGAAGTGAGCAGTTCTTC. It is translated as CASSLASSGSEQFF.

This clonotype has a handful of counts. This chain joins TRBV19 and TRBJ2-2, with no clear D. The V and J ends lost 5 bases and 6 bases respectively, with 7 bases between them. Germline V gives CDR1 LNHDA, CDR2 SQIVND (reference sequence). This CDR3 spans 12 amino acids. This CDR3 reads CASSEFSGELFF. The DNA of the CDR3 is TGTGCCAGTAGTGAGTTTTCCGGGGAGCTGTTTTTT.

This clonotype was recorded many times. The V call is TRBV24-1, the J call TRBJ2-2, with D perhaps TRBD2 (5 bases). The CDR3 is 14 residues long. Trimming left V 9 bases short and J 7 bases short, with 17 bases between. Germline CDR1 reads KGHDR; CDR2 reads SFDVKD. As DNA, the CDR3 is TGTGCCACCCGGCCGGCGGGTACGGGCGGGGAGCTGTTTTTT. This sequence encodes CATRPAGTGGELFF.

This clonotype was found many times. The chain combines TRBV20-1 with TRBJ2-1; 12 positions match TRBD2. In germline, CDR1 is DFQATT, CDR2 SNEGSKA (reference sequence). V shed 0 bases, J shed 8 bases, and the junction held 5 bases outside the gene matches. The CDR3 totals 15 residues. DNA for the CDR3: TGCAGTGCTAGAGATCTGACTAGCGGGAGCCATGAGCAGTTCTTC. Amino acid sequence: CSARDLTSGSHEQFF.

V usage is TRBV9 and J usage is TRBJ2-7, with D possibly being TRBD2 (6 bases). Germline V gene data show CDR1 as SGDLS and CDR2 as YYNGEE. V lost 4 bases and J 5 bases, leaving 13 bases between the germline ends. This CDR3 region has 13 residues. The CDR3 spells CASSSNSGDEQYF. The CDR3 DNA reads as TGTGCCAGCAGCTCGAATAGCGGAGACGAGCAGTACTTC.

This clonotype was found many times. V is TRBV3-1 and J is TRBJ2-5; 9 bases are a match to TRBD2. CDR3 length equals 18 residues. Germline-derived CDR1 and CDR2 are LGHDT and YNNKEL (reference sequence). Losses at the gene ends were 4 bases for V and 5 bases for J; bases not matched to a gene: 17. The CDR3 DNA follows: TGTGCCAGCAGCCCTGGGGGGACTAGCTTTCTATCCAGGGAGACCCAGTACTTC. As protein: CASSPGGTSFLSRETQYF.

This clonotype has at least ten counts. The chain employs TRBV15 and TRBJ2-3, with D tentatively TRBD1 (5 bases). The CDR3 contains 16 residues. Germline V gives CDR1 LNHNV, CDR2 YYDKDF (reference sequence). Trimming took 0 bases from V and 4 from J, leaving 14 bases between them. CDR3 DNA: TGTGCCACCAGCAGAGATCGGCAGGGCGGCCCAGATACGCAGTATTTT. Encoded protein: CATSRDRQGGPDTQYF.

This clonotype was found many times. The V and J genes are TRBV29-1 and TRBJ2-5; D perhaps matches TRBD1 (6 bases). Trimming pared 5 bases from V and 5 bases from J, leaving 12 bases between. The CDR3 has 12 amino acids. CDR1 SQVTM and CDR2 ANQGSEA come from the germline V gene. The CDR3 DNA sequence: TGCAGCGTTCCCCAGGGGTGGGAGACCCAGTACTTC. It yields the protein CSVPQGWETQYF. Variable domain in full (rest from reference TRBV29-1 and TRBJ2-5): SAVISQKPSRDICQRGTSLTIQCQVDSQVTMMFWYRQQPGQSLTLIATANQGSEATYESGFVIDKFPISRPNLTFSTLTVSNMSPEDSSIYLCSVPQGWETQYFGPGTRLLVL.

This chain uses TRBV20-1 with TRBJ1-1, with D tentatively TRBD1 (6 bases). The V gene's germline CDR1 is DFQATT and CDR2 SNEGSKA (reference sequence). This CDR3 has 14 residues. V was shortened by 3 bases and J by 3 bases, with 14 bases between the two germline ends. Here the CDR3 DNA reads TGCAGTGCTAGCTGGACAGAAGCACACACTGAAGCTTTCTTT. Translated, it gives CSASWTEAHTEAFF.

This clonotype showed up many times. The gene calls are TRBV2 and TRBJ2-1; no clear D gene. The V gene lost 7 bases and the J gene lost 9 bases, with 19 bases spanning the gap. From germline, CDR1 is SNHLY and CDR2 FYNNEI. The CDR3 has 14 residues. As DNA, the CDR3 is TGTGCCAGCACTATGGGGTGGATAAGGTCTGAGCAGTTCTTC. Translation gives CASTMGWIRSEQFF.

This clonotype came up a few times. V gene TRBV27 combines with J gene TRBJ1-1; D is undetermined. Between the trimmed V and J ends, which lost 2 bases and 5 bases, there was a span of 12 bases. The CDR3 contains 14 residues. CDR1 and CDR2 from the germline V gene are MNHEY and SMNVEV (reference sequence). This CDR3 is CASSLRSQVTEAFF. The CDR3 region has the DNA TGTGCCAGCAGTTTAAGGTCCCAGGTAACTGAAGCTTTCTTT.

The sample holds many counts of this clonotype. The rearrangement links TRBV28 to TRBJ2-5; weak D call: TRBD1 (6 bases). Trimming shortened V by 3 bases and J by 4 bases, and 24 bases separated the two germline ends. Germline V gene sequence: CDR1 MDHEN, CDR2 SYDVKM. The CDR3 extends over 18 amino acids. The CDR3 sequence is CASSFPTGYGEGGETQYF. The CDR3 DNA follows: TGTGCCAGCAGTTTCCCCACCGGGTATGGGGAAGGGGGAGAGACCCAGTACTTC.

This chain connects TRBV6-2 or TRBV6-3 to TRBJ2-1; perhaps D is TRBD1 or TRBD2 (5 bases each). This CDR3 has 13 residues. Germline loops: CDR1 MNHEY, CDR2 SVGEGT. V lost 4 bases and J lost 15, with 19 bases in between. CDR3 loop: CASSSLRDGTLFF. CDR3 coding DNA: TGTGCCAGCAGTTCCCTTAGGGACGGGACCCTGTTCTTC.

This clonotype was counted ten times or more. The V call is TRBV27, the J call TRBJ2-3, with 8 bases that match TRBD1. Germline V gives CDR1 MNHEY, CDR2 SMNVEV (reference sequence). V shed 7 bases and J 5 bases; nucleotides not matched to a gene: 17. The CDR3 sequence is 17 residues long. CDR3 nucleotides: TGTGCCAGCAAGCTTATGGGGGACAGGTCCAGTGGAGATACGCAGTATTTT. This sequence encodes CASKLMGDRSSGDTQYF.

Notes on this clonotype: Mismatch with germline at one junction end may stem from a read error. The chain joins TRBV6-4 to TRBJ2-2, with D uncertain. The CDR3 has 14 residues. CDR1 and CDR2 (germline): MRHNA, SNTAGT. In DNA, the CDR3 is TGTGCCAGCCGTGAGGCTGGGTACACCGGGGAGCTGTTTTTT. Protein sequence: CASREAGYTGELFF.

As for this clonotype: One base away lies a much larger clone, so this may be a sequencing read error. J is TRBJ2-7 and V is TRBV6-1, with 11 positions matching TRBD2. Germline V gene sequence: CDR1 MNHNS, CDR2 SASEGT. The trim removed 6 bases at V and 7 bases at J, leaving 11 bases unmatched. CDR3 length: 15 residues. The CDR3 DNA sequence: TGTGCCAGCAGGCCGACGACTAGCGGGGCCTCTGAGCAGTACTTC. This codes for CASRPTTSGASEQYF.

As concerns this clonotype: A much bigger clone sits one base away, suggesting this may be a read error. V gene TRBV7-3 combines with J gene TRBJ1-1; weak D call: TRBD1 (5 bases). CDR1 SGHTA and CDR2 FQGTGA come from the germline V gene. CDR3 size: 13 residues. The CDR3 DNA sequence: TGTGCCAGCAGCGAGGGGTGGGGCACTGGAGCTTTCTTT. Protein sequence: CASSEGWGTGAFF. The whole variable domain, remainder taken from reference TRBV7-3 and TRBJ1-1, is GAGVSQTPSNKVTEKGKYVELRCDPISGHTALYWYRQSLGQGPEFLIYFQGTGAADDSGLPNDRFFAVRPEGSVSTLKIQRTERGDSAVYLCASSEGWGTGAFFGQGTRLTVV.